These 15 T cell receptor beta chains were all obtained from the same sample, sequenced in a study of CD8+ T cells in alopecia areata. Sequencing relied on a cDNA template that was reverse transcribed from extracted RNA. Produced via immunoSEQ multiplex PCR; TCRdb's table is partial and in-frame only. Of about 170,000 clones in the sample, roughly 60% are singletons; the top ten hold under 20%. Indicated treatment: oral pan-JAK inhibitor, 5-10 mg twice daily. This specimen consisted of CD4+ T cells sorted from blood, obtained between weeks 55 and 65, from a patient treated with tofacitinib. The receptors here all came from a human donor with alopecia areata.

The chain combines TRBV15 with TRBJ1-4, with TRBD1 matching over 7 bases. This CDR3 contains 16 residues. V was pared by 3 bases and J by 7 bases, with 11 bases of the junction left unmatched. The germline V gene encodes CDR1 LNHNV and CDR2 YYDKDF (reference sequence). CDR3 sequence: CATSSPEGAMSEKLFF. The CDR3 DNA reads as TGTGCCACCAGCAGTCCCGAGGGGGCAATGTCTGAAAAACTGTTTTTT.

V and J are TRBV12-5 and TRBJ2-5; no definite D call. The CDR3 is 13 amino acids. Trimming took off 3 bases at V and 7 bases at J, with 12 bases between the two ends. Germline V gives CDR1 LGHNT, CDR2 FRNRAP. CDR3 sequence (DNA): TGTGCTAGTGGTTTCAACACCCCCGGGACCCAGTACTTC. This encodes CASGFNTPGTQYF.

The V and J genes are TRBV7-9 and TRBJ1-2; 9 bases agree with TRBD1. V gave up 4 bases and J gave up 1 base; unmatched junction bases: 4. Germline V gives CDR1 SEHNR, CDR2 FQNEAQ (reference sequence). The CDR3 extends over 15 amino acids. CDR3 amino acids: CASSYRDRDNYGYTF. CDR3 nucleotide sequence: TGTGCCAGCAGCTACCGGGACAGGGATAACTATGGCTACACCTTC. Full variable domain (rest looked up from reference TRBV7-9 and TRBJ1-2): DTGVSQNPRHKITKRGQNVTFRCDPISEHNRLYWYRQTLGQGPEFLTYFQNEAQLEKSRLLSDRFSAERPKGSFSTLEIQRTEQGDSAMYLCASSYRDRDNYGYTFGSGTRLTVV.

This clone was picked up a small number of times. This rearrangement joins TRBV7-6 to TRBJ2-1; 10 nucleotides align to TRBD2. The length of the CDR3 is 17 residues. V gave up 0 bases and J gave up 3 bases; unmatched junction bases: 5. Germline V gene lookup returns CDR1 SGHVS and CDR2 FNYEAQ. CDR3 bases: TGTGCCAGCAGCTTAGCCCCTAGCGGGGGACTCTACAATGAGCAGTTCTTC. This translates into CASSLAPSGGLYNEQFF. Combining the CDR3 with reference TRBV7-6 and TRBJ2-1 gives the whole variable domain GAGVSQSPRYKVTKRGQDVALRCDPISGHVSLYWYRQALGQGPEFLTYFNYEAQQDKSGLPNDRFSAERPEGSISTLTIQRTEQRDSAMYRCASSLAPSGGLYNEQFFGPGTRLTVL.

The J gene is TRBJ1-1, the V gene TRBV5-1, with D possibly TRBD1 on 5 matching bases. CDR3 length: 15 amino acids. Germline CDR1 reads SGHRS; CDR2 reads YFSETQ. The ends were cut back, 0 bases at V and 0 bases at J, with 9 bases in the middle. The CDR3 is CASSLAQGVNTEAFF. The CDR3 DNA follows: TGCGCCAGCAGCTTGGCGCAGGGCGTGAACACTGAAGCTTTCTTT.

The chain uses TRBV6-8 and TRBJ1-2; D uncertain. The V end was cut by 7 bases, the J end by 6 bases, with 3 bases between. The CDR3 sequence is 9 residues long. Germline-derived CDR1 and CDR2 are MNHGY and SAAAGT. The DNA for the CDR3 is TGTGCCAGCACAGATGGCTACACCTTC. This encodes CASTDGYTF.

The rearrangement joins TRBV29-1 to TRBJ1-2; tentative D call: TRBD1 (5 bases). CDR3 length equals 16 residues. Germline V CDR1 and CDR2: SQVTM, ANQGSEA. Deletions cut 4 bases from V and 8 bases from J, with 26 bases between. The CDR3 DNA reads TGCAGCGTTGGATTAAGGGACCCAGGCAGGGTGGGAGGCTACACCTTC. It codes for CSVGLRDPGRVGGYTF.

The chain is built from TRBV29-1 and TRBJ1-1; D perhaps matches TRBD1 (5 bases). The CDR3 has 14 residues. Germline CDR1 reads SQVTM; CDR2 reads ANQGSEA. The V gene lost 6 bases and the J gene lost 0 bases, with 14 bases spanning the gap. The CDR3 bases are TGCAGCGTCCGGGGACGGTTCATGAACACTGAAGCTTTCTTT. Translating gives CSVRGRFMNTEAFF.

J is TRBJ1-1 and V is TRBV29-1; D is perhaps TRBD1 (6 bases). There are 12 residues in the CDR3. Germline assignment: CDR1 SQVTM and CDR2 ANQGSEA. Trimming left V 6 bases short and J 0 bases short, with 8 bases between. In DNA form, the CDR3 reads TGCAGCGTGGACAGCCTGAACACTGAAGCTTTCTTT. Amino acid sequence: CSVDSLNTEAFF.

This clone turned up a few times. The chain recombines TRBV6-5 with TRBJ1-2, with 9 bases that match TRBD1. The V gene's germline CDR1 is MNHEY and CDR2 SVGAGI. The CDR3 spans 13 residues. The V gene end was trimmed by 9 bases and the J gene end by 4 bases; junction bases not matched to a gene: 6. The CDR3 is CARRTGASYGYTF. The CDR3 region has the DNA TGTGCCAGGCGGACAGGGGCCTCCTATGGCTACACCTTC.

The V and J genes are TRBV20-1 and TRBJ2-3, with D unresolved. This CDR3 is built from 11 residues. Between the trimmed V and J ends, which lost 1 base and 2 bases, there was a span of 1 base. Germline V lookup: CDR1 DFQATT, CDR2 SNEGSKA (reference sequence). CDR3 in amino acids: CSARVTDTQYF. The DNA of the CDR3 is TGCAGTGCTAGAGTCACAGATACGCAGTATTTT.

The chain combines TRBV7-9 with TRBJ1-6; 8 bases match TRBD1. The CDR3 loop spans 15 amino acids. V lost 0 bases to trimming and J lost 10 bases; unmatched junction nucleotides: 5. Germline lookup yields CDR1 SEHNR and CDR2 FQNEAQ (reference sequence). CDR3 region: CASSLAGQGWSPLHF. The CDR3, as DNA: TGTGCCAGCAGCTTAGCTGGACAGGGTTGGTCACCCCTCCACTTT. Using reference TRBV7-9 and TRBJ1-6 for the parts outside the CDR3, the full variable domain is DTGVSQNPRHKITKRGQNVTFRCDPISEHNRLYWYRQTLGQGPEFLTYFQNEAQLEKSRLLSDRFSAERPKGSFSTLEIQRTEQGDSAMYLCASSLAGQGWSPLHFGNGTRLTVT.

The chain recombines TRBV11-2 with TRBJ2-1; D remains unclear. The CDR3 is 15 amino acids. The V gene's germline CDR1 is SGHAT and CDR2 FQNNGV. Trimming pared 1 base from V and 2 bases from J, leaving 9 bases between. CDR3 DNA sequence: TGTGCCAGCAGCTTAGGAGGCCTTACCTACAATGAGCAGTTCTTC. This codes for CASSLGGLTYNEQFF.

V and J are TRBV23-1 and TRBJ1-5; tentatively, D is TRBD1 (6 bases). TRBV23-1 is an ORF, with its function uncertain. V was trimmed by 3 bases and J by 0 bases, leaving 18 bases between them. The CDR3 runs 18 residues. The DNA for the CDR3 is TGCGCCAGCAGTCACATTGACAGGAGGTTCTATAGCAATCAGCCCCAGCATTTT. Its translation: CASSHIDRRFYSNQPQHF.

The DNA of the CDR3 is TGCGCCAGCACAGATACGCAGTATTTT. Its protein is CASTDTQYF. This sequence joins TRBV23-1 and TRBJ2-3, with unresolved D. TRBV23-1 carries the ORF label, with uncertain function. V lost 7 bases, J lost 4 bases, and 0 bases lay in between. There are 9 residues in the CDR3.